This T cell receptor (beta chain) comes out of a study of T cell responses to AZD1222 COVID-19 vaccine. CDR1 and CDR2 from the germline V gene are SGHNT and YYREEE (reference sequence). The CDR3 covers 14 residues. Trimming removed 4 bases at V and 9 bases at J, with 19 bases between. The method was immunoSEQ multiplex PCR; TCRdb's version includes in-frame clones alone and lacks a portion of them. The sample contains 80,000 to 100,000 clones, more than 90% of which appear only once. This receptor was identified in an adult in good health. V gene TRBV5-4 combines with J gene TRBJ2-5; weak D call: TRBD2 (6 bases). Source: peripheral blood, taken on day 0 of AZD1222 vaccination. CDR3 DNA sequence: TGTGCCAGCAGCAAAGGACGGGAGCTTGTGGCCCAGTACTTC. Amino acid sequence: CASSKGRELVAQYF.